This T cell receptor (beta chain) was captured by sequencing in a study of CD8 T cells in ankylosing spondylitis. Study conclusions and caveats: As reported, disease-linked clones showed significant enrichment in matched ankylosing spondylitis synovial fluid.

Comments on this clonotype: The antigen is unknown.

Deletions cut 6 bases from V and 5 bases from J, with 8 bases between. Germline CDR1 is MNHNS and CDR2 is SASEGT. The CDR3 has 11 residues. TCRdb analysed the 5' RACE reads with MiXCR anew, one entry per CDR3 protein. This table has about 220,000 distinct CDR3 sequences, over 9.5% appearing once. The sequence was collected from a male donor with ankylosing spondylitis or in good health (not recorded which). The sequenced material came from blood, either unsorted or a sorted T cell fraction (not recorded which). The chain has TRBV6-1 and TRBJ2-7, with D possibly TRBD1 on 6 matching bases. CDR3 amino acids: CASRGADEQYF. CDR3 bases: TGTGCCAGCAGGGGGGCGGACGAGCAGTACTTC.